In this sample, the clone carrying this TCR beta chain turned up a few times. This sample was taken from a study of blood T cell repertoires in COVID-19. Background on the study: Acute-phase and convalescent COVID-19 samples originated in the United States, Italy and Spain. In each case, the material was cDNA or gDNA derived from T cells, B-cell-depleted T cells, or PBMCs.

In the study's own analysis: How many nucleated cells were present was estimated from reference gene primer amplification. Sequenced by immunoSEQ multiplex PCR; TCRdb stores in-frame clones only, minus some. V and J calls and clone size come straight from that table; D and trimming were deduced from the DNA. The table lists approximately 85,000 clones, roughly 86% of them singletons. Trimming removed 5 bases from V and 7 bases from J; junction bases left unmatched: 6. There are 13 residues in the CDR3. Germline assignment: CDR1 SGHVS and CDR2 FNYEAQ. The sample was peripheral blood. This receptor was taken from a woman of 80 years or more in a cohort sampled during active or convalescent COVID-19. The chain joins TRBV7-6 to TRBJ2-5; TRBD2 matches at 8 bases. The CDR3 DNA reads TGTGCCAGCAGCGAAAGCGGGAGTATGACCCAGTACTTC. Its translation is CASSESGSMTQYF. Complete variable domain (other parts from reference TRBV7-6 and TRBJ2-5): GAGVSQSPRYKVTKRGQDVALRCDPISGHVSLYWYRQALGQGPEFLTYFNYEAQQDKSGLPNDRFSAERPEGSISTLTIQRTEQRDSAMYRCASSESGSMTQYFGPGTRLLVL.